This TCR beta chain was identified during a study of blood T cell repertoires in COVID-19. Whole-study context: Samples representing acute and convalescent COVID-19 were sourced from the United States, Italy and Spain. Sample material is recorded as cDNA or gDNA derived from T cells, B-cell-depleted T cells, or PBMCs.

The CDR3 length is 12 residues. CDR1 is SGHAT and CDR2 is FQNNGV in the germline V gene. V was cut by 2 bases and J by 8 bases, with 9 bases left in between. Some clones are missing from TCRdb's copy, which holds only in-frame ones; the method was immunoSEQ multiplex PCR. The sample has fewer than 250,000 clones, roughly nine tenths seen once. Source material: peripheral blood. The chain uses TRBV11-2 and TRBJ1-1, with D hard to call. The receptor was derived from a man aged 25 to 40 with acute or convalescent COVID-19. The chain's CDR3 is CASSLTGNEAFF. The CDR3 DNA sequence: TGTGCCAGCAGCTTAACGGGAAACGAAGCTTTCTTT.